These T cell receptor beta chains were read from a single sample in a study of cytomegalovirus exposure and HLA in healthy donors. Measured with immunoSEQ multiplex PCR; TCRdb has only the in-frame clones, and not every one. The sample holds around 170,000 clones, around 78% seen once. Sequenced input: PBMCs. Receptor source: a man between 40 and 49 years old in good health and CMV-seronegative. Both conserved end residues are part of each CDR3. A D gene is named only where the DNA matches it firmly. Some rows mark clone size as missing; the rest say once, few, many or name a class of expanded clone.

j_gene	abundance	v_gene	d_gene	CDR3aa	CDR3nt
TRBJ1-2	once	TRBV9	NA	CASSVGSPYYGYTF	TGTGCCAGCAGCGTAGGTTCTCCCTACTATGGCTACACCTTC
TRBJ2-7	NA	TRBV4-1	NA	CASSQDTSYEQYF	TGCGCCAGCAGCCAAGATACATCCTACGAGCAGTACTTC
TRBJ1-4	NA	TRBV5-1	NA	CASSFEGVREKLFF	TGCGCCAGCAGCTTTGAAGGGGTGAGGGAAAAACTGTTTTTT
TRBJ2-5	NA	TRBV7-3	TRBD2	CASSLGGREGQETQYF	TGTGCCAGCAGCTTGGGCGGGAGGGAGGGACAAGAGACCCAGTACTTC
TRBJ2-7	NA	TRBV7-3	NA	CASSRGGTQGYEQYF	TGTGCCAGCAGCCGGGGCGGGACTCAAGGATACGAGCAGTACTTC
TRBJ2-7	few	TRBV27	TRBD2	CASSSMGTSGRVYEQYF	TGTGCCAGCAGCTCAATGGGGACTAGCGGGAGGGTCTACGAGCAGTACTTC
TRBJ1-5	NA	TRBV5-8	NA	CASSLERANNQPQHF	TGTGCCAGCAGCTTGGAGAGGGCCAACAATCAGCCCCAGCATTTT
TRBJ1-1	NA	TRBV6-5	NA	CASNKEAGLGAFF	TGTGCCAGCAACAAAGAAGCGGGGCTTGGAGCTTTCTTT
TRBJ2-7	NA	TRBV5-4	NA	CASSFGQGPLSSYEQYF	TGTGCCAGCAGCTTCGGGCAGGGCCCCCTCAGCTCCTACGAGCAGTACTTC
TRBJ2-5	NA	TRBV5-5	TRBD2	CASSLGLAGAGQETQYF	TGTGCCAGCAGTTTGGGACTAGCGGGAGCAGGCCAAGAGACCCAGTACTTC
TRBJ1-2	NA	TRBV5-1	NA	CASSLVGGSQGYTF	TGCGCCAGCAGCTTGGTTGGAGGGTCGCAAGGCTACACCTTC
TRBJ2-3	NA	TRBV7-3	TRBD2	CASSYSNLAGGTDTQYF	TGTGCCAGCAGCTACTCCAACCTAGCGGGGGGGACAGATACGCAGTATTTT
TRBJ2-1	NA	TRBV5-1	TRBD2	CASSPLPVAGGFYNEQFF	TGCGCCAGCAGCCCCTTACCAGTAGCGGGAGGATTCTACAATGAGCAGTTCTTC
TRBJ2-7	NA	TRBV2	TRBD2	CASSERTSGRDEQYF	TGTGCCAGCAGTGAACGGACTAGCGGGAGGGACGAGCAGTACTTC
TRBJ2-7	once	TRBV5-4	NA	CASSAPQAHEQYF	TGTGCCAGCAGCGCCCCACAGGCCCACGAGCAGTACTTC
TRBJ2-1	NA	TRBV28	TRBD2	CASSLPSRTSGRNDEQFF	TGTGCCAGCAGTTTACCCTCCAGGACTAGCGGGAGGAATGATGAGCAGTTCTTC
TRBJ1-6	NA	TRBV13	TRBD1	CASSLGHGQGSSPLHF	TGTGCCAGCAGCTTAGGCCATGGACAGGGAAGCTCACCCCTCCACTTT
TRBJ2-7	NA	TRBV11-2	NA	CASSLGPWVLRSYEQYF	TGTGCCAGCAGCTTAGGGCCGTGGGTATTGAGGTCCTACGAGCAGTACTTC
TRBJ2-1	NA	TRBV10-3	NA	CAISEQNDNEQFF	TGTGCCATCAGTGAGCAGAATGACAATGAGCAGTTCTTC
TRBJ2-1	few	TRBV9	TRBD2	CASSVSGSPSYNEQFF	TGTGCCAGCAGCGTAAGCGGGAGTCCCTCCTACAATGAGCAGTTCTTC
TRBJ1-4	NA	TRBV28	NA	CASSLGGMTNEKLFF	TGTGCCAGCAGTCTCGGGGGAATGACTAATGAAAAACTGTTTTTT
TRBJ2-1	once	TRBV6-6	NA	CASSYDRGARNEQFF	TGTGCCAGCAGTTACGATCGGGGGGCGCGAAATGAGCAGTTCTTC
TRBJ2-1	NA	TRBV9	TRBD1	CASSILWGQGNEQFF	TGTGCCAGCAGCATCTTGTGGGGACAGGGGAATGAGCAGTTCTTC
TRBJ2-4	NA	TRBV15	NA	CATSMRGQIIAKNIQYF	TGTGCCACCAGCATGAGAGGGCAGATCATAGCCAAAAACATTCAGTACTTC
TRBJ2-7	NA	TRBV4-2	NA	CASSHQGLLTYEQYF	TGTGCCAGCAGCCATCAGGGACTCCTTACCTACGAGCAGTACTTC
TRBJ1-6	once	TRBV6-1	TRBD1	CASKDRINSPLHF	TGTGCCAGCAAGGACAGGATAAATTCACCCCTCCACTTT
TRBJ1-2	NA	TRBV6-1	NA	CASSSLQGYTF	TGTGCCAGCAGCAGTCTTCAGGGCTACACCTTC
TRBJ1-1	NA	TRBV2	NA	CASSELRSNTEAFF	TGTGCCAGCAGTGAACTACGGTCGAACACTGAAGCTTTCTTT
TRBJ1-5	few	TRBV15	TRBD1	CATSTLGQGQPQHF	TGTGCCACCAGCACCCTTGGACAGGGGCAGCCCCAGCATTTT
TRBJ1-1	few	TRBV19	NA	CASSIAGGTEAFF	TGTGCCAGTAGTATAGCGGGGGGCACTGAAGCTTTCTTT
TRBJ2-3	NA	TRBV2	TRBD1	CASPGQDADTQYF	TGTGCCAGCCCGGGACAGGATGCAGATACGCAGTATTTT
TRBJ2-7	NA	TRBV14	NA	CASRGPGYEQYF	TGTGCCAGCAGAGGACCGGGGTACGAGCAGTACTTC
TRBJ2-1	NA	TRBV6-4	TRBD2	CASSDSASLAGGQFF	TGTGCCAGCAGTGACTCGGCCTCTCTAGCGGGAGGACAGTTCTTC
TRBJ2-7	NA	TRBV7-9	NA	CASTPPASYEQYF	TGTGCCAGCACCCCCCCGGCTAGCTACGAGCAGTACTTC
TRBJ2-5	NA	TRBV5-4	NA	CASSLRTIGETQYF	TGTGCCAGCAGCTTGCGTACGATCGGGGAGACCCAGTACTTC
TRBJ2-5	NA	TRBV5-4	TRBD1	CASSRDRLQETQYF	TGTGCCAGCAGCCGGGACAGGTTGCAAGAGACCCAGTACTTC
TRBJ1-2	few	TRBV27	TRBD1	CASSYRGYGYTF	TGTGCCAGCAGTTACAGGGGCTATGGCTACACCTTC
TRBJ2-3	NA	TRBV5-6	NA	CASSAQGPDTQYF	TGTGCCAGCAGCGCTCAGGGGCCAGATACGCAGTATTTT
TRBJ2-5	NA	TRBV7-3	TRBD2	CASSLGRLAGAETQYF	TGTGCCAGCAGCTTGGGGAGGCTAGCGGGAGCTGAGACCCAGTACTTC
TRBJ2-3	NA	TRBV6-1	NA	CASGGRFTVADTQYF	TGTGCCAGCGGCGGAAGGTTCACGGTGGCAGATACGCAGTATTTT
TRBJ2-7	NA	TRBV23-1	TRBD2	CASSKVTIAGAPYEQYF	TGCGCCAGCTCCAAAGTTACCATAGCGGGAGCGCCCTACGAGCAGTACTTC
TRBJ1-4	few	TRBV25-1	TRBD1	CASSEDRLGGEKLFF	TGTGCCAGCAGTGAGGACAGGCTAGGGGGTGAAAAACTGTTTTTT
TRBJ1-1	few	TRBV19	TRBD1	CASRNRRGLETEAFF	TGTGCCAGTAGGAACCGCAGGGGGTTAGAGACTGAAGCTTTCTTT
TRBJ2-2	NA	TRBV11-2	NA	CASSLGLTNTGELFF	TGTGCCAGCAGCTTGGGCCTTACGAACACCGGGGAGCTGTTTTTT
TRBJ1-5	NA	TRBV7-2	NA	CASSLYGTYSNQPQHF	TGTGCCAGCAGCTTATATGGCACGTATAGCAATCAGCCCCAGCATTTT
TRBJ1-2	NA	TRBV29-1	TRBD1	CSARTGQGAEGYTF	TGCAGCGCTCGAACTGGACAGGGGGCGGAGGGCTACACCTTC
TRBJ2-7	NA	TRBV6-5	NA	CASLGAPAEQYF	TGTGCCAGCTTAGGGGCCCCCGCCGAGCAGTACTTC
TRBJ2-7	few	TRBV27	TRBD2	CASSLYPSGALYEQYF	TGTGCCAGCAGTTTATACCCTAGCGGGGCACTCTACGAGCAGTACTTC
TRBJ1-2	NA	TRBV10-3	TRBD1	CAINAGTGASGYTF	TGTGCCATCAATGCCGGGACAGGGGCCAGTGGCTACACCTTC
TRBJ2-3	once	TRBV28	NA	CASTTGVGWTDTQYF	TGTGCCAGCACCACCGGGGTGGGTTGGACAGATACGCAGTATTTT
TRBJ1-1	NA	TRBV29-1	NA	CSVEDRRGNTEAFF	TGCAGCGTTGAAGATCGTCGGGGGAACACTGAAGCTTTCTTT
TRBJ1-2	NA	TRBV6-1	NA	CASSDPYKYGYTF	TGTGCCAGCAGTGATCCGTACAAGTATGGCTACACCTTC
TRBJ2-3	NA	TRBV28	TRBD2	CASSLGLAGTDTQYF	TGTGCCAGCAGTTTGGGACTAGCGGGCACAGATACGCAGTATTTT
TRBJ2-1	NA	TRBV11-2	NA	CASSAAGLYNEQFF	TGTGCCAGCAGCGCCGCGGGGTTATACAATGAGCAGTTCTTC
TRBJ1-1	NA	TRBV13	NA	CASSLAMVAVGAFF	TGTGCCAGCAGCTTAGCGATGGTGGCGGTTGGAGCTTTCTTT
TRBJ2-3	NA	TRBV6-5	NA	CASRDTSDTQYF	TGTGCCAGCAGGGACACTTCAGATACGCAGTATTTT
TRBJ2-1	NA	TRBV4-1	NA	CASSQEPKRYYNEQFF	TGCGCCAGCAGCCAAGAACCTAAGAGGTACTACAATGAGCAGTTCTTC
TRBJ2-6	few	TRBV6-1	NA	CATLGGLAGANVLTF	TGTGCCACCCTTGGGGGGTTAGCCGGGGCCAACGTCCTGACTTTC
TRBJ1-2	NA	TRBV6-6	NA	CASSPYIPNYGYTF	TGTGCCAGCAGTCCCTATATACCTAACTATGGCTACACCTTC
TRBJ1-2	NA	TRBV5-1	TRBD1	CASSLAADRDYGYTF	TGCGCCAGCAGCTTGGCCGCAGACAGGGACTATGGCTACACCTTC